Following are 18 T cell receptor beta chains from one sample sequenced in a study of cytomegalovirus exposure and HLA in healthy donors. Vbeta (60) and Jbeta (13) primers were used in the PCR. Produced via immunoSEQ multiplex PCR; TCRdb's table is partial and in-frame only. In the table there are over 150,000 clones, about three quarters of which are singletons. Sequenced sample: PBMCs. The receptors were sampled from a woman younger than 45 in good health and CMV-seropositive.

V gene TRBV29-1 combines with J gene TRBJ2-7; TRBD1 aligns across 11 bases. Trimming took 5 bases from V and 3 from J; bases not matched to a gene: 6. The CDR3 extends over 14 amino acids. Per germline, CDR1 SQVTM and CDR2 ANQGSEA. Here the CDR3 DNA reads TGCAGCGTTATCCCCGGGACAGGGGGCTACGAGCAGTACTTC. Encoded protein: CSVIPGTGGYEQYF.

The chain uses TRBV6-5 and TRBJ1-4; a possible D gene is TRBD1 (5 bases). The CDR3 runs to 13 residues. Germline CDR1 is MNHEY and CDR2 is SVGAGI. Trimming pared 2 bases from V and 5 bases from J, leaving 6 bases between. DNA for the CDR3: TGTGCCAGCAGTTACCGACAGAATGAAAAACTGTTTTTT. This encodes CASSYRQNEKLFF.

The CDR3 nucleotides read TGTGCCAGCAGCTTTTCTGACAGGGTGGGCTATGGCTACACCTTC. It specifies CASSFSDRVGYGYTF. This chain connects TRBV5-6 to TRBJ1-2, with TRBD1 matching over 7 bases. Germline CDR1 is SGHDT and CDR2 is YYEEEE. Germline trimming cut 2 bases from V and 4 bases from J; bases unmatched to any gene: 8. The CDR3 is made up of 15 amino acids. Combining the CDR3 with reference TRBV5-6 and TRBJ1-2 gives the whole variable domain DAGVTQSPTHLIKTRGQQVTLRCSPKSGHDTVSWYQQALGQGPQFIFQYYEEEERQRGNFPDRFSGHQFPNYSSELNVNALLLGDSALYLCASSFSDRVGYGYTFGSGTRLTVV.

This chain links TRBV5-4 with TRBJ2-1, with a weak D call TRBD2 (5 bases). Germline lookup yields CDR1 SGHNT and CDR2 YYREEE (reference sequence). V shed 4 bases and J shed 5 bases, with 19 bases lying between them. This CDR3 contains 16 residues. The CDR3 spells CASSPLNSAPNNEQFF. The CDR3 DNA reads as TGTGCCAGCAGCCCTCTAAATAGCGCTCCCAACAATGAGCAGTTCTTC.

The V and J genes are TRBV30 and TRBJ1-1, with a possible D match to TRBD1 (6 bases). Trimming took 1 base from V and 6 from J, leaving 18 bases between them. CDR1 GTSNPN and CDR2 SVGIG come from the germline V gene (reference sequence). The CDR3 is 15 residues long. The CDR3 here is CAWSARAAGAAEAFF. In DNA, the CDR3 is TGTGCCTGGAGTGCTCGGGCCGCAGGGGCCGCTGAAGCTTTCTTT.

This sequence joins TRBV27 and TRBJ2-7; TRBD2 aligns across 14 bases. This CDR3 has 17 amino acids. V lost 2 bases to trimming and J lost 3 bases; unmatched junction nucleotides: 6. The germline CDR1 and CDR2 sequences are MNHEY and SMNVEV (reference sequence). The CDR3 here is CASSLPLTSGRVYEQYF. DNA for the CDR3: TGTGCCAGCAGTTTACCCTTGACTAGCGGGAGGGTCTACGAGCAGTACTTC.

This clone has just one count. The chain combines TRBV10-3 with TRBJ2-2, with TRBD1 matching over 7 bases. Germline CDR1 and CDR2: ENHRY and SYGVKD. V gave up 10 bases and J gave up 4 bases; unmatched junction bases: 9. This CDR3 is 14 amino acids long. The CDR3 DNA reads TGTGCCACCCGAGGACAGGTCGGCACCGGGGAGCTGTTTTTT. This translates into CATRGQVGTGELFF.

The chain uses TRBV4-3 and TRBJ2-1; a weak D match, TRBD2 (6 bases). This CDR3 has 15 amino acids. The germline gives CDR1 LGHNA, CDR2 YSLEER. Trimming removed 6 bases at V and 7 bases at J, with 19 bases between. In DNA, the CDR3 is TGCGCCAGCAGGCCTTCGGCGGGGCTCGGAAATGAGCAGTTCTTC. It translates to CASRPSAGLGNEQFF.

This clone was seen a handful of times. The chain combines TRBV6-5 with TRBJ2-7; perhaps TRBD2 as D (7 bases). With 6 bases removed from V and 11 bases from J, the gap between germline ends came to 23 bases. Germline lookup yields CDR1 MNHEY and CDR2 SVGAGI. This CDR3 is built from 14 residues. The CDR3 nucleotides are TGTGCCAGCAGCCCGGGGGGCGGAACTACGATGAAGTACTTC. Its protein product is CASSPGGGTTMKYF.

V is TRBV4-3 and J is TRBJ2-7; TRBD1 matches 11 bases. The CDR3 covers 15 residues. The J segment lost 2 bases and the V segment lost 1 base, leaving 1 base of the junction unmatched. Germline assignment: CDR1 LGHNA and CDR2 YSLEER. CDR3 region: CASSQAGQGAYEQYF. Written as DNA, the CDR3 is TGCGCCAGCAGCCAAGCGGGACAGGGGGCCTACGAGCAGTACTTC.

This clone was found a few times. The J gene is TRBJ2-5, the V gene TRBV27; a weak D match, TRBD1 (6 bases). Per the germline V gene, CDR1 is MNHEY and CDR2 is SMNVEV (reference sequence). CDR3 size: 17 residues. The V end was cut by 8 bases, the J end by 2 bases, with 24 bases between. The CDR3 DNA follows: TGTGCCAGCGGATACAGGGCATTCGGTATCCCACAAGAGACCCAGTACTTC. It yields the protein CASGYRAFGIPQETQYF.

The rearrangement uses TRBV6-6 and TRBJ1-3; D remains unclear. The V end lost 2 bases, the J end lost 4 bases, and 12 bases lay between the germline ends. Per the germline V gene, CDR1 is MNHNY and CDR2 is SVGAGI (reference sequence). This CDR3 is 15 amino acids long. In nucleotides, the CDR3 is TGTGCCAGCAGTTACCGGGGATTACGAGGAAACACCATATATTTT. Translated, it gives CASSYRGLRGNTIYF.

V is TRBV18 and J is TRBJ2-5; 8 bases line up with TRBD1. The J call may not be correct, given that the DNA end is closer to TRBJ2-7. Germline V gives CDR1 KGHSH, CDR2 LQKENI. The CDR3 is made up of 14 amino acids. The CDR3 loop reads CASSPRTGRYEQYF. CDR3 nucleotides: TGTGCCAGCTCACCGCGGACAGGGCGGTACGAGCAGTACTTC.

The rearrangement uses TRBV5-5 and TRBJ1-1, with 7 nucleotides matching TRBD1. The V gene end was trimmed by 0 bases and the J gene end by 5 bases; junction bases not matched to a gene: 4. Germline V lookup: CDR1 SGHKS, CDR2 YYEKEE (reference sequence). This CDR3 region has 14 residues. DNA of the CDR3: TGTGCCAGCAGCTTGGGGGGACAGAGGACTGAAGCTTTCTTT. It encodes CASSLGGQRTEAFF.

This clone came up once. The chain is built from TRBV27 and TRBJ2-7, with 11 nucleotides matching TRBD2. Germline CDR1 is MNHEY and CDR2 is SMNVEV (reference sequence). V was pared by 4 bases and J by 4 bases, with 6 bases of the junction left unmatched. This CDR3 is built from 15 residues. The CDR3 spells CASSSGLAELYEQYF. Written as DNA, the CDR3 is TGTGCCAGCAGTTCGGGACTAGCGGAACTTTACGAGCAGTACTTC.

The J gene is TRBJ2-7, the V gene TRBV6-4, with TRBD2 matching over 9 bases. The CDR3 is made up of 14 amino acids. V lost 3 bases to trimming and J lost 3 bases; unmatched junction nucleotides: 3. CDR1 MRHNA and CDR2 SNTAGT come from the germline V gene. In nucleotides, the CDR3 is TGTGCCAGCAGTGAGCGGGAGGGTTTCTACGAGCAGTACTTC. It specifies CASSEREGFYEQYF.

Notes on this clone: Distinct nucleotide sequences in the sample also encode this CDR3. The chain uses TRBV18 and TRBJ2-7; D remains ambiguous. CDR1 KGHSH and CDR2 LQKENI come from the germline V gene. CDR3 size: 14 residues. Trimming removed 0 bases at V and 0 bases at J, with 6 bases between. In DNA form, the CDR3 reads TGTGCCAGCTCACCACCAACCAGCTCCTACGAGCAGTACTTC. It is translated as CASSPPTSSYEQYF. Full variable domain (rest looked up from reference TRBV18 and TRBJ2-7): NAGVMQNPRHLVRRRGQEARLRCSPMKGHSHVYWYRQLPEEGLKFMVYLQKENIIDESGMPKERFSAEFPKEGPSILRIQQVVRGDSAAYFCASSPPTSSYEQYFGPGTRLTVT.

V usage is TRBV5-1 and J usage is TRBJ2-3, with 8 bases identical to TRBD1. Germline loops: CDR1 SGHRS, CDR2 YFSETQ. This CDR3 spans 14 amino acids. The ends lost 3 bases at V and 4 bases at J; junction bases unmatched: 4. The CDR3 DNA reads as TGCGCCAGCAGCTCTCCGACAGGGGCAGATACGCAGTATTTT. As protein: CASSSPTGADTQYF.